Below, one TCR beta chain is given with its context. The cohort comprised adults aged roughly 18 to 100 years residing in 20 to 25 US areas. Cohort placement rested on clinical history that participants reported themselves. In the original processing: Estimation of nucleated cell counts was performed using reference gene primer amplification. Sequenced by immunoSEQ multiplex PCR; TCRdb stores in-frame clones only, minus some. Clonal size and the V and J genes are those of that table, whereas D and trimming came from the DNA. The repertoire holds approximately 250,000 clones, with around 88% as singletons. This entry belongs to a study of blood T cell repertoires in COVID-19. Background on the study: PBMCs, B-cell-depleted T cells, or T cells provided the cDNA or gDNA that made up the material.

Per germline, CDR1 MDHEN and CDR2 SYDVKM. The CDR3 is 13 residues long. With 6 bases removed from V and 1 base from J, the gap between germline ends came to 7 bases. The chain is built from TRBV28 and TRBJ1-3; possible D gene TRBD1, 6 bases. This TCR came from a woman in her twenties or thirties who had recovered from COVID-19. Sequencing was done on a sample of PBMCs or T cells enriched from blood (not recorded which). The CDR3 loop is CASSDRSGNTIYF. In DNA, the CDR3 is TGTGCCAGCAGCGACAGGTCTGGAAACACCATATATTTT.